Listed below are T cell receptor beta chains from one sample, sequenced in a study of T cells in Graves' hyperthyroidism and ophthalmopathy. TCRdb independently ran MiXCR on the multiplex PCR reads; one entry per CDR3 protein. The table includes 550,000 to 600,000 distinct CDR3 sequences, approximately 15% detected once. Source material: blood. All receptors derive from a woman aged 18-29 years with Graves' ophthalmopathy. The CDR3 runs from the conserved cysteine through the conserved F or W. A D gene is named only where the DNA matches it firmly. A row's size may be missing; if present it is once, few, many or a size class.

clone_size: few; j_call: TRBJ2-2; d_call: -; v_call: TRBV9; cdr3_nt: TGTGCCAGCAGCGTAGATGTGGAAGGGGAGCTGTTTTTT; cdr3_aa: CASSVDVEGELFF
clone_size: few; j_call: TRBJ2-1; d_call: -; v_call: TRBV12-3/TRBV12-4; cdr3_nt: TGTGCCAGCAGTTTAGGTCGGGGGGGGAGGGGGCCCAATGAGCAGTTCTTC; cdr3_aa: CASSLGRGGRGPNEQFF
clone_size: -; j_call: TRBJ1-4; d_call: TRBD1; v_call: TRBV12-3/TRBV12-4; cdr3_nt: TGTGCCAGCAGTATTGGACAGGGGATAAAACTGTTTTTT; cdr3_aa: CASSIGQGIKLFF
clone_size: -; j_call: TRBJ2-6; d_call: TRBD2; v_call: TRBV6-4; cdr3_nt: TGTGCCAGCAGTTCTACTAGCGCTGGGGCCAACGTCCTGACTTTC; cdr3_aa: CASSSTSAGANVLTF
clone_size: few; j_call: TRBJ1-1; d_call: -; v_call: TRBV10-3; cdr3_nt: TGTGCCACCCGTTCTCTGACAATAGCGAACACTGAAGCTTTCTTT; cdr3_aa: CATRSLTIANTEAFF
clone_size: many; j_call: TRBJ2-1; d_call: -; v_call: TRBV3-1; cdr3_nt: TGTGCCAGCAGCCAGGGGGAGGACTCCTACAATGAGCAGTTCTTC; cdr3_aa: CASSQGEDSYNEQFF
clone_size: -; j_call: TRBJ2-5; d_call: TRBD2; v_call: TRBV7-6; cdr3_nt: TGTGCCAGCAGCCTGACTAGCGGGTGGGAAGAAGAGACCCAGTACTTC; cdr3_aa: CASSLTSGWEEETQYF
clone_size: few; j_call: TRBJ2-5; d_call: -; v_call: TRBV27; cdr3_nt: TGTGCCAGCAGTGCCTATAGTAGGCAAGAGACCCAGTACTTC; cdr3_aa: CASSAYSRQETQYF
clone_size: many; j_call: TRBJ2-7; d_call: TRBD2; v_call: TRBV3-1; cdr3_nt: TGTGCCAGCAGCCAAGATGGGACCGGGCGAGGGAGGGCCTCGAGCTACGAGCAGTACTTC; cdr3_aa: CASSQDGTGRGRASSYEQYF
clone_size: many; j_call: TRBJ2-3; d_call: TRBD1; v_call: TRBV14; cdr3_nt: TGTGCCAGCAGCGCAAGACAGGGCAGGGGGACAGATACGCAGTATTTT; cdr3_aa: CASSARQGRGTDTQYF
clone_size: -; j_call: TRBJ2-2; d_call: -; v_call: TRBV28; cdr3_nt: TGTGCCAGCAGCTTGTCCGTAGCGACGGGGTATCTTCCCGGCAGGGAGCTGTTTTTT; cdr3_aa: CASSLSVATGYLPGRELFF
clone_size: few; j_call: TRBJ2-7; d_call: TRBD1; v_call: TRBV4-1; cdr3_nt: TGCGCCAGCAGCCAAGTGAGGGGACAGAGTCCCTACGAGCAGTACTTC; cdr3_aa: CASSQVRGQSPYEQYF
clone_size: many; j_call: TRBJ1-5; d_call: -; v_call: TRBV6-2/TRBV6-3; cdr3_nt: TGTGCCACCCAGACCGGGGATCAGCCCCAGCATTTT; cdr3_aa: CATQTGDQPQHF
clone_size: few; j_call: TRBJ2-7; d_call: -; v_call: TRBV20-1; cdr3_nt: TGCAGTGCCACAGAGGGCTCCCTCTACGAGCAGTACTTC; cdr3_aa: CSATEGSLYEQYF
clone_size: -; j_call: TRBJ2-4; d_call: TRBD1; v_call: TRBV28; cdr3_nt: TGTGCCAGCAGTCTCCAGGACAGGGGCAACATTCAGTACTTC; cdr3_aa: CASSLQDRGNIQYF
clone_size: -; j_call: TRBJ2-2; d_call: TRBD2; v_call: TRBV18; cdr3_nt: TGTGCCAGCCCAATTGCGGCTAGCGGGAACACCGGGGAGCTGTTTTTT; cdr3_aa: CASPIAASGNTGELFF
clone_size: many; j_call: TRBJ2-5; d_call: -; v_call: TRBV18; cdr3_nt: TGTGCCAGCTCACCACCGAACGAGGAGACCCAGTACTTC; cdr3_aa: CASSPPNEETQYF
clone_size: -; j_call: TRBJ1-2; d_call: TRBD1; v_call: TRBV12-3/TRBV12-4; cdr3_nt: TGTGCCAGCAGTTCCGGCCTCACCTCGGGACAGCGGACCCTTAACTATGGCTACACCTTC; cdr3_aa: CASSSGLTSGQRTLNYGYTF
clone_size: many; j_call: TRBJ1-1; d_call: -; v_call: TRBV5-6; cdr3_nt: TGTGCCAGCAGCCCACGTCTGGGGATGGACACTGAAGCTTTCTTT; cdr3_aa: CASSPRLGMDTEAFF
clone_size: many; j_call: TRBJ1-2; d_call: -; v_call: TRBV28; cdr3_nt: TGTGCCAGCAGTTCAGGGACATCCTCTTCTGGCTACACCTTC; cdr3_aa: CASSSGTSSSGYTF
clone_size: many; j_call: TRBJ1-1; d_call: -; v_call: TRBV19; cdr3_nt: TGTGCCAGTAGTATAGAGGGTGCCATGAACACTGAAGCTTTCTTT; cdr3_aa: CASSIEGAMNTEAFF
clone_size: -; j_call: TRBJ1-1; d_call: -; v_call: TRBV19; cdr3_nt: TGTGCCAGTACCTTAGACCAAGGGTCCAACACTGAAGCTTTCTTT; cdr3_aa: CASTLDQGSNTEAFF
clone_size: many; j_call: TRBJ2-7; d_call: TRBD2; v_call: TRBV24-1; cdr3_nt: TGTGCCACCAGTGGTTGGACTAGCGGGAGATACGAGCAGTACTTC; cdr3_aa: CATSGWTSGRYEQYF
clone_size: few; j_call: TRBJ2-2; d_call: -; v_call: TRBV12-3/TRBV12-4; cdr3_nt: TGTGCCAGCAGTTCGGGCCCCACGGACACCGGGGAGCTGTTTTTT; cdr3_aa: CASSSGPTDTGELFF
clone_size: many; j_call: TRBJ2-1; d_call: TRBD2; v_call: TRBV6-2/TRBV6-3; cdr3_nt: TGTGCCAGCATTAGGGGACTAGCGGGAGTCCCCCACTTCAATGAGCAGTTCTTC; cdr3_aa: CASIRGLAGVPHFNEQFF
clone_size: many; j_call: TRBJ1-1; d_call: -; v_call: TRBV5-1; cdr3_nt: TGCGCCAGCAGCTCCCCCATGAACACTGAAGCTTTCTTT; cdr3_aa: CASSSPMNTEAFF
clone_size: few; j_call: TRBJ2-7; d_call: -; v_call: TRBV6-1; cdr3_nt: TGTGCCAGCCGCCCTGGGGCAAACTACTACGAGCAGTACTTC; cdr3_aa: CASRPGANYYEQYF
clone_size: many; j_call: TRBJ2-7; d_call: TRBD2; v_call: TRBV20-1; cdr3_nt: TGCAGTGCTGGTAATATGGGGACTAGCGGGATCTACGAGCAGTACTTC; cdr3_aa: CSAGNMGTSGIYEQYF
clone_size: -; j_call: TRBJ2-2; d_call: -; v_call: TRBV28; cdr3_nt: TGTGCCAGCAGGAACAGGGGGGGGCGGTACACCGGGGAGCTGTTTTTT; cdr3_aa: CASRNRGGRYTGELFF
clone_size: -; j_call: TRBJ1-1; d_call: -; v_call: TRBV24-1; cdr3_nt: TGTGCCACCAGTGATTTTGAAATAAAGACCATCAACACTGAAGCTTTCTTT; cdr3_aa: CATSDFEIKTINTEAFF
clone_size: -; j_call: TRBJ2-3; d_call: TRBD1; v_call: TRBV6-2/TRBV6-3; cdr3_nt: TGTGCCAGCAGCCCCTATGAGGGACAGGGGGCAGATACGCAGTATTTT; cdr3_aa: CASSPYEGQGADTQYF
clone_size: many; j_call: TRBJ2-7; d_call: -; v_call: TRBV12-3/TRBV12-4; cdr3_nt: TGTGCCAGCAGCCCCGGACGTAGTTCCGAGCAGTACTTC; cdr3_aa: CASSPGRSSEQYF
clone_size: many; j_call: TRBJ1-2; d_call: -; v_call: TRBV12-3/TRBV12-4; cdr3_nt: TGTGCCAGCAGTTTAGCCTCATGGGCCCGGAGTGGCTACACCTTC; cdr3_aa: CASSLASWARSGYTF
clone_size: many; j_call: TRBJ2-7; d_call: TRBD1; v_call: TRBV20-1; cdr3_nt: TGCAGTGCTAGAGATCCCTTTACAGGGGGCAGGGACGAGCAGTACTTC; cdr3_aa: CSARDPFTGGRDEQYF
clone_size: -; j_call: TRBJ1-5; d_call: TRBD1; v_call: TRBV20-1; cdr3_nt: TGCAGTGCTGAAAAAATAGGGGGGGGACAGGGGCCTAGCAATCAGCCCCAGCATTTT; cdr3_aa: CSAEKIGGGQGPSNQPQHF
clone_size: many; j_call: TRBJ2-3; d_call: TRBD1; v_call: TRBV11-2; cdr3_nt: TGTGCCAGCAGCCTGACAGGGTTTGCTGGCACAGATACGCAGTATTTT; cdr3_aa: CASSLTGFAGTDTQYF
clone_size: many; j_call: TRBJ1-1; d_call: -; v_call: TRBV5-1; cdr3_nt: TGCGCCAGCAGCTTGGAGGGCAGCGGGAACACTGAAGCTTTCTTT; cdr3_aa: CASSLEGSGNTEAFF
clone_size: -; j_call: TRBJ2-1; d_call: TRBD2; v_call: TRBV6-2/TRBV6-3; cdr3_nt: TGTGCCAGCAGTGGACTAACCGGGACTAGCGGGAGCCTGGGGAATGAGCAGTTCTTC; cdr3_aa: CASSGLTGTSGSLGNEQFF
clone_size: few; j_call: TRBJ1-3; d_call: -; v_call: TRBV28; cdr3_nt: TGTGCCAGCAGTCTCCCTCGCACAGGCGGAAACACCATATATTTT; cdr3_aa: CASSLPRTGGNTIYF
clone_size: many; j_call: TRBJ2-7; d_call: -; v_call: TRBV6-2/TRBV6-3; cdr3_nt: TGTGCCAGCAGTCAAAGGACGGGTACCTCCTACGAGCAGTACTTC; cdr3_aa: CASSQRTGTSYEQYF
clone_size: few; j_call: TRBJ2-7; d_call: -; v_call: TRBV4-1; cdr3_nt: TGCGCCAGCAGCTACCCGGACCGTCCCTACGAGCAGTACTTC; cdr3_aa: CASSYPDRPYEQYF
clone_size: many; j_call: TRBJ1-1; d_call: TRBD1; v_call: TRBV7-9; cdr3_nt: TGTGCCAGCAGATCGGGACAGGGGTTTTCTACTGAAGCTTTCTTT; cdr3_aa: CASRSGQGFSTEAFF
clone_size: -; j_call: TRBJ2-7; d_call: -; v_call: TRBV6-2/TRBV6-3; cdr3_nt: TGTGCCAGCAGTTACCTCAGCTCCTACGAGCAGTACTTC; cdr3_aa: CASSYLSSYEQYF
clone_size: many; j_call: TRBJ1-5; d_call: -; v_call: TRBV27; cdr3_nt: TGTGCCAGCAGTGGATTTGGGGGCGCGGGTCAGCCCCAGCATTTT; cdr3_aa: CASSGFGGAGQPQHF
clone_size: -; j_call: TRBJ2-1; d_call: TRBD2; v_call: TRBV20-1; cdr3_nt: TGCAGTGCTAGTCGGGCTAGCGGGAGGGCAAAGGAGCAGTTCTTC; cdr3_aa: CSASRASGRAKEQFF